These T cell receptor beta chains were read from a single sample in a study of shared clonotypes between healthy human individuals. Profiling relied on immunoSEQ multiplex PCR, and the TCRdb table lists in-frame clones only, not all of them. The table lists 1.5 million to 1.9 million clones, 95% to 99% of them singletons, with roughly 0.4% in the top ten. Sample: naive CD4+ T cells sorted from blood. These receptors originate from a man between 25 and 39 years old in good health. Each CDR3 is given with its conserved first and last residue. The D gene is left open where the match is weak. Clone size appears in some rows only: once, few, many, or a class for an expanded clone.

v_gene: TRBV6-1
abundance: NA
len: 13
d_gene: NA
j_gene: TRBJ1-1
CDR3nt: TGTGCCAGCAGTTCACGGCTAAACAGGGAAGCTTTCTTT
CDR3aa: CASSSRLNREAFF

v_gene: TRBV11-2
abundance: once
len: 13
d_gene: NA
j_gene: TRBJ1-1
CDR3nt: TGTGCCAGCAGTCGTATCATGAACACTGAAGCTTTCTTT
CDR3aa: CASSRIMNTEAFF

v_gene: TRBV2
abundance: NA
len: 12
d_gene: NA
j_gene: TRBJ2-5
CDR3nt: TGTGCCAGCAGAGCGGTTCAAGAGACCCAGTACTTC
CDR3aa: CASRAVQETQYF

v_gene: TRBV19
abundance: NA
len: 15
d_gene: TRBD1
j_gene: TRBJ2-7
CDR3nt: TGTGCCAGTAGTCTAGGGACAGGCGCCTCCTACGAGCAGTACTTC
CDR3aa: CASSLGTGASYEQYF

v_gene: TRBV18
abundance: NA
len: 15
d_gene: TRBD1
j_gene: TRBJ1-3
CDR3nt: TGTGCCAGTTCAGCTGAGGGGGCGAGCGGAAACACCATATATTTT
CDR3aa: CASSAEGASGNTIYF

v_gene: TRBV9
abundance: NA
len: 15
d_gene: TRBD2
j_gene: TRBJ2-7
CDR3nt: TGTGCCAGCAGCGTCGAGCGGGAGGGCCTTGGCGAGCAGTACTTC
CDR3aa: CASSVEREGLGEQYF

v_gene: TRBV18
abundance: NA
len: 17
d_gene: TRBD2
j_gene: TRBJ2-3
CDR3nt: TGTGCCAGCTCACCAAGCGGGACTAGCGGGAGGATAGATACGCAGTATTTT
CDR3aa: CASSPSGTSGRIDTQYF

v_gene: TRBV18
abundance: NA
len: 13
d_gene: NA
j_gene: TRBJ2-1
CDR3nt: TGTGCCAGCTCACCTGTGAATGACAATGAGCAGTTCTTC
CDR3aa: CASSPVNDNEQFF

v_gene: TRBV28
abundance: NA
len: 15
d_gene: NA
j_gene: TRBJ1-1
CDR3nt: TGTGCCAGCAGTTTATTGGGGGGGGTGAACACTGAAGCTTTCTTT
CDR3aa: CASSLLGGVNTEAFF

v_gene: TRBV4-3
abundance: NA
len: 14
d_gene: NA
j_gene: TRBJ2-7
CDR3nt: TGCGCCAGCAGCCAAGATTTCCAGTCCTACGAGCAGTACTTC
CDR3aa: CASSQDFQSYEQYF

v_gene: TRBV19
abundance: NA
len: 15
d_gene: NA
j_gene: TRBJ2-1
CDR3nt: TGTGCCAGTAGTATAATGAGCGGACCTCAGGATGAGCAGTTCTTC
CDR3aa: CASSIMSGPQDEQFF

v_gene: TRBV7-8
abundance: NA
len: 15
d_gene: NA
j_gene: TRBJ1-2
CDR3nt: TGTGCCAGCAGCCCGAGGACAGATAACATCTATGGCTACACCTTC
CDR3aa: CASSPRTDNIYGYTF

v_gene: TRBV5-6
abundance: NA
len: 15
d_gene: NA
j_gene: TRBJ2-3
CDR3nt: TGTGCCAGCAGCTGGGGGGTGCGGTTCACAGATACGCAGTATTTT
CDR3aa: CASSWGVRFTDTQYF

v_gene: TRBV7-8
abundance: NA
len: 17
d_gene: TRBD2
j_gene: TRBJ2-1
CDR3nt: TGTGCCAGCAGCTTAGAGCCAGCGGGAGGAGTATACAATGAGCAGTTCTTC
CDR3aa: CASSLEPAGGVYNEQFF

v_gene: TRBV5-1
abundance: NA
len: 16
d_gene: NA
j_gene: TRBJ1-4
CDR3nt: TGCGCCAGCAGCTCTCTGGATTCAACAACTAATGAAAAACTGTTTTTT
CDR3aa: CASSSLDSTTNEKLFF

v_gene: TRBV5-6
abundance: NA
len: 13
d_gene: NA
j_gene: TRBJ2-7
CDR3nt: TGTGCCAGCAGCTTGGCCTCAGGGGTTGTGCAGTACTTC
CDR3aa: CASSLASGVVQYF

v_gene: TRBV10-3
abundance: NA
len: 16
d_gene: NA
j_gene: TRBJ2-3
CDR3nt: TGTGCCATCAGTGAGTCGAGGGGTGGCGGCACAGATACGCAGTATTTT
CDR3aa: CAISESRGGGTDTQYF

v_gene: TRBV11-3
abundance: NA
len: 16
d_gene: NA
j_gene: TRBJ2-2
CDR3nt: TGTGCCAGCAGCTTAGAGGGCCAGGTCAACACCGGGGAGCTGTTTTTT
CDR3aa: CASSLEGQVNTGELFF

v_gene: TRBV5-1
abundance: NA
len: 14
d_gene: NA
j_gene: TRBJ1-4
CDR3nt: TGCGCCAGCAGCTGGACCCTAGATAATGAAAAACTGTTTTTT
CDR3aa: CASSWTLDNEKLFF

v_gene: TRBV7-2
abundance: NA
len: 15
d_gene: NA
j_gene: TRBJ1-4
CDR3nt: TGTGCCAGCAGCCCGGTGGACGGTACTAATGAAAAACTGTTTTTT
CDR3aa: CASSPVDGTNEKLFF

v_gene: TRBV5-5
abundance: NA
len: 15
d_gene: TRBD1
j_gene: TRBJ2-3
CDR3nt: TGTGCCAGCAGCACTACAGGGGCGAGCACAGATACGCAGTATTTT
CDR3aa: CASSTTGASTDTQYF

v_gene: TRBV5-1
abundance: NA
len: 14
d_gene: NA
j_gene: TRBJ2-7
CDR3nt: TGCGCCAGCAGCTTGGCGGAGATCGGGCACGAGCAGTACTTC
CDR3aa: CASSLAEIGHEQYF

v_gene: TRBV7-2
abundance: once
len: 12
d_gene: TRBD2
j_gene: TRBJ2-1
CDR3nt: TGTGCCTTGGGGCTAGCGGCCGATGAGCAGTTCTTC
CDR3aa: CALGLAADEQFF

v_gene: TRBV7-2
abundance: NA
len: 15
d_gene: TRBD1
j_gene: TRBJ2-2
CDR3nt: TGTGCCAGCAGCCGCCGACAGGGGGCTTTCGGGGAGCTGTTTTTT
CDR3aa: CASSRRQGAFGELFF

v_gene: TRBV30
abundance: NA
len: 15
d_gene: NA
j_gene: TRBJ1-3
CDR3nt: TGTGCCTGGAGTGTGGGACGCAGCTCTGGAAACACCATATATTTT
CDR3aa: CAWSVGRSSGNTIYF

v_gene: TRBV7-8
abundance: NA
len: 15
d_gene: NA
j_gene: TRBJ1-1
CDR3nt: TGTGCCAGCAGCCTCCTCGACAGGCTGAACACTGAAGCTTTCTTT
CDR3aa: CASSLLDRLNTEAFF

v_gene: TRBV5-6
abundance: once
len: 15
d_gene: NA
j_gene: TRBJ1-5
CDR3nt: TGTGCCAGCAGCCGGGACCGACTCCCCAATCAGCCCCAGCATTTT
CDR3aa: CASSRDRLPNQPQHF

v_gene: TRBV11-2
abundance: NA
len: 16
d_gene: TRBD1
j_gene: TRBJ1-4
CDR3nt: TGTGCCAGCAGCTTAGGGGACAGGGGCCGCTATGAAAAACTGTTTTTT
CDR3aa: CASSLGDRGRYEKLFF

v_gene: TRBV18
abundance: NA
len: 17
d_gene: TRBD2
j_gene: TRBJ2-7
CDR3nt: TGTGCCAGCTCACCACGGGGACTAGCGGGAGGTCCCTACGAGCAGTACTTC
CDR3aa: CASSPRGLAGGPYEQYF

v_gene: TRBV7-9
abundance: NA
len: 15
d_gene: TRBD2
j_gene: TRBJ2-1
CDR3nt: TGTGCCAGCAGCCCGCGGGAGGGCCTAGTAAATGAGCAGTTCTTC
CDR3aa: CASSPREGLVNEQFF

v_gene: TRBV4-2
abundance: NA
len: 16
d_gene: NA
j_gene: TRBJ2-3
CDR3nt: TGTGCCAGCAGCCGAGGGGGCGGGAGGTCCACAGATACGCAGTATTTT
CDR3aa: CASSRGGGRSTDTQYF

v_gene: TRBV5-1
abundance: NA
len: 14
d_gene: TRBD1
j_gene: TRBJ1-1
CDR3nt: TGCGCCAGCAGCTTGGATGGGACAGACACTGAAGCTTTCTTT
CDR3aa: CASSLDGTDTEAFF

v_gene: TRBV6-1
abundance: NA
len: 13
d_gene: NA
j_gene: TRBJ2-5
CDR3nt: TGTGCCAGCTTCGGCAGGGTACAAGAGACCCAGTACTTC
CDR3aa: CASFGRVQETQYF

v_gene: TRBV11-2
abundance: NA
len: 15
d_gene: NA
j_gene: TRBJ2-7
CDR3nt: TGTGCCAGCAGCTTAATCGCTCCTAGGGGTGGCGAGCAGTACTTC
CDR3aa: CASSLIAPRGGEQYF